These T cell receptor beta chains were read from a single sample in a study of blood T cell repertoires in COVID-19. Profiling relied on immunoSEQ multiplex PCR, and the TCRdb table lists in-frame clones only, not all of them. The data contain 390,000 or so clones, around 90% of them singletons. The sequenced sample consisted of peripheral blood. All receptors come from a woman aged 25 to 39 with COVID-19, enrolled during active disease. Each CDR3 is given without its conserved first and last residue.

TRBV6-5	TRBJ1-2	ASRTPYGYT
TRBV5-1	TRBJ1-1	ASSLGGLNTEAF
TRBV18	TRBJ1-1	ASSPPLTGATPDTEAF
TRBV19	TRBJ1-6	ASSIRYRDREGSPLH
TRBV29-1	TRBJ1-2	SVVGQPSNYGYT
TRBV4-3	TRBJ2-3	ASSQDPGTDTQY
TRBV6-6	TRBJ1-1	ASSYSPWDRDTEAF
TRBV6-5	TRBJ2-1	ASKWGVYSEQF
TRBV4-3	TRBJ1-3	ASSQEGGGDGNTIY
TRBV9	TRBJ1-2	ASSVDSNYGYT
TRBV7-9	TRBJ2-3	ASSLTGGSTDTQY
TRBV6-5	TRBJ2-5	ASSYTGESMMPQY
TRBV6-5	TRBJ2-1	ASSYSSSGIYNEQF
TRBV6-5	TRBJ1-1	ASTPGGGTEAF
TRBV4-3	TRBJ1-2	ASSLKSPRGDYGYT
TRBV27	TRBJ2-3	ASSHGVTDTQY
TRBV6-5	TRBJ2-1	ASSYSGAQHEQF
TRBV24-1	TRBJ2-2	ATSERSGRVATGELF
TRBV27	TRBJ2-7	ASSRGPFDEQY
TRBV18	TRBJ1-2	ASSPRPGQGPGGYT
TRBV7-8	TRBJ1-6	ASSTGTALD
TRBV6-5	TRBJ1-1	ASSQTGLGGTEAF
TRBV2	TRBJ1-1	ASSPQGSAEAF